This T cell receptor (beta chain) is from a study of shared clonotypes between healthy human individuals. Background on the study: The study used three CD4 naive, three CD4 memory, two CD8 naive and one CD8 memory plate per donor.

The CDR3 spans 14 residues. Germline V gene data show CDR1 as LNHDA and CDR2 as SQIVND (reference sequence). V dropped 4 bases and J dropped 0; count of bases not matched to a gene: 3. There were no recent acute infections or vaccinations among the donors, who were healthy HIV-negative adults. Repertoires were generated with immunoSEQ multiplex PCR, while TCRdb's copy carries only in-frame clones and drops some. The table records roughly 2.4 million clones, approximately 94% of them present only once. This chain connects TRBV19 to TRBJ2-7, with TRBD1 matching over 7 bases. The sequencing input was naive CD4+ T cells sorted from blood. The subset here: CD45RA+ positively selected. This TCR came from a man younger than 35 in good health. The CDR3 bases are TGTGCCAGTAGTAAGCAGGGGGTCTCCTACGAGCAGTACTTC. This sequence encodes CASSKQGVSYEQYF. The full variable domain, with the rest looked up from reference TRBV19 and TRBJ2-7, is DGGITQSPKYLFRKEGQNVTLSCEQNLNHDAMYWYRQDPGQGLRLIYYSQIVNDFQKGDIAEGYSVSREKKESFPLTVTSAQKNPTAFYLCASSKQGVSYEQYFGPGTRLTVT.